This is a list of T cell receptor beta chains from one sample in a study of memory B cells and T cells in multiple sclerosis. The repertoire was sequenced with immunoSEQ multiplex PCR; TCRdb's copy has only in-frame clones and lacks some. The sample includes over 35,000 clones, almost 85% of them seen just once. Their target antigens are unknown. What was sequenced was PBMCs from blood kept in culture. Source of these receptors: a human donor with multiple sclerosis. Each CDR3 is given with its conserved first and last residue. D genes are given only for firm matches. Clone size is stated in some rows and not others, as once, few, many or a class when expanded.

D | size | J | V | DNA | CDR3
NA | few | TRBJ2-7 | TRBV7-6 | TGTGCCAGCAGCCCGGGACCGAACTACGAGCAGTACTTC | CASSPGPNYEQYF
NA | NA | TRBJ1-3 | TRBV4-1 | TGCGCCAGCAGCCAAAAACTAGGTTTTGCATCCGGTAGAGACACCATATATTTT | CASSQKLGFASGRDTIYF
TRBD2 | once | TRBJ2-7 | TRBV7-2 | TGTGCCAGCAGCTTGGCAGCGGGGCAGGAAAAGCAGTACTTC | CASSLAAGQEKQYF
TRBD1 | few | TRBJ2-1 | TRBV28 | TGTGCCAGCAGTTCTATGACAGGGTGGAGACGCAATGAGCAGTTCTTC | CASSSMTGWRRNEQFF
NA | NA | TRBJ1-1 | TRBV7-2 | TGTGCCAGCAGCTTAGTCGGGGGTAAAGCTTTCTTT | CASSLVGGKAFF
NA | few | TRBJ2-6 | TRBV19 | TGTGCCAGTAGTATAGGGGGTCGCTCTGGGGCCAACGTCCTGACTTTC | CASSIGGRSGANVLTF
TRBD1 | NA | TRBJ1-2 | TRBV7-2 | TGTGCCAGCAGCTTAAGACAGGGCCTTGGATATGGCTACACCTTC | CASSLRQGLGYGYTF
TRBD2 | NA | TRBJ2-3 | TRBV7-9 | TGTGCCAGCAGCTCGGGACTAGCTATAGATACGCAGTATTTT | CASSSGLAIDTQYF
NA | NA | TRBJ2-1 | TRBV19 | TGTGCCAGTAGTCAGGACAGCGAGTTATCCTACAATGAGCAGTTCTTC | CASSQDSELSYNEQFF
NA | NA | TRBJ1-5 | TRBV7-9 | TGTGCCAGCAGCCGGACGGGATTAAGCAATCAGCCCCAGCATTTT | CASSRTGLSNQPQHF
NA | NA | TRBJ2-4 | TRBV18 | TGTGCCAGCTCACGAGAAGAAAACATTCAGTACTTC | CASSREENIQYF
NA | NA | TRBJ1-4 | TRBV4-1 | TGCGCCAGCAGCCAAGATCGGCCAGGGTATGAAAAACTGTTTTTT | CASSQDRPGYEKLFF
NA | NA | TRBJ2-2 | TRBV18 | TGTGCCAGCTCACCGTATAGCCAGGGGATCGGGGCCGGGGAGCTGTTTTTT | CASSPYSQGIGAGELFF
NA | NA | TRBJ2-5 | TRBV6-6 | TGTGCCAGCAGTTACTCGCAGGGAGTGGAGACCCAGTACTTC | CASSYSQGVETQYF
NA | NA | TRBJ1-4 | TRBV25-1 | TGTGCCAGCAGTGCAGGGGATTTGGGGAAACTGTTTTTT | CASSAGDLGKLFF
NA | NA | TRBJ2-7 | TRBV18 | TGTGCCAGCTCACCTATACCAGCGCCCCTCGAGCAGTACTTC | CASSPIPAPLEQYF
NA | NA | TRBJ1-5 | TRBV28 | TGTGCCAGCAGCGAAACGGGTAGCAATCAGCCCCAGCATTTT | CASSETGSNQPQHF
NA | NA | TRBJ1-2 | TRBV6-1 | TGTGCCAGCAGTGACAGGAACTATGGCTACACCTTC | CASSDRNYGYTF
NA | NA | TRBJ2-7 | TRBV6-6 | TGTGCCAGCAGTTACGGGCAGGTTAGTTCCTACGAGCAGTACTTC | CASSYGQVSSYEQYF
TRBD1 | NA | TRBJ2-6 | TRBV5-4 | TGTGCCATCCCGACAGGGATAAAGTCTGGGGCCAACGTCCTGACTTTC | CAIPTGIKSGANVLTF
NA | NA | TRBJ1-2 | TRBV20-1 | TGCAGGGGACCAAACTATGACTACACCTTC | CRGPNYDYTF
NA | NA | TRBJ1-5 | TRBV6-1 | TGTGCCAGCAGTGAACTGGGGGGCCGGCAGCCCCAGCATTTT | CASSELGGRQPQHF
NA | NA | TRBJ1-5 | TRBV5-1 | TGCGCCAGCAGCGGTAAGCCCCAGCATTTT | CASSGKPQHF
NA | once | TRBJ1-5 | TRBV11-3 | TGTGCCAGCAGCTCCAGGCCAACGGGGGAGCCCCAGCATTTT | CASSSRPTGEPQHF
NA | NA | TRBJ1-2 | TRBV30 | TGTGCCTGGACAGCTAACTATGGCTACACCTTC | CAWTANYGYTF
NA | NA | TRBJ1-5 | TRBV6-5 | TGTGCCAGCAGTTACTCCCGCGGATCCGGCAATCAGCCCCAGCATTTT | CASSYSRGSGNQPQHF
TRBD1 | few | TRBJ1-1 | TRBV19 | TGTGCCAGTAGTACAAAGACCAGGGGGGACACTGAAGCTTTCTTT | CASSTKTRGDTEAFF
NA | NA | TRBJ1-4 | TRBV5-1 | TGCGCCAGCAGCTTCTCCGCAACTAATGAAAAACTGTTTTTT | CASSFSATNEKLFF
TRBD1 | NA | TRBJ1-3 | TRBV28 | TGTGCCAGCAGTTTTACCGTACAGGGGTCTGGAAACACCATATATTTT | CASSFTVQGSGNTIYF
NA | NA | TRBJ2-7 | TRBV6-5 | TGTGCCAGCAGAAAGGGACGGGCCTCCTACGAGCAGTACTTC | CASRKGRASYEQYF
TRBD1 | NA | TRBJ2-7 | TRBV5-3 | TGTGCCAGAAGCTCTACAGGGGGCTTCTACGAGCAGTACTTC | CARSSTGGFYEQYF
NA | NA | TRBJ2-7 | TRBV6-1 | TGTGCCAGCAGGAGTTCTAACAGGTACTACGAGCAGTACTTC | CASRSSNRYYEQYF
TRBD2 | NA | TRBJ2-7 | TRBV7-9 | TGTGCCAGCAGCTTTAATGCGGGGGGGACCCCTCGCGAGCAGTACTTC | CASSFNAGGTPREQYF
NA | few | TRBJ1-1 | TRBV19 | TGTGCCAGTAGTTTCGTCCCCGGGCAGGACACTGAAGCTTTCTTT | CASSFVPGQDTEAFF
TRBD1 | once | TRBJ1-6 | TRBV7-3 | TGTGCCAGCAGCCGGGACAGGAGCTCCTATAATTCACCCCTCCACTTT | CASSRDRSSYNSPLHF
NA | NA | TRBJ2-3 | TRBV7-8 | TGTGCCAGCAGCACGAGACAACAGGGCGCAGATACGCAGTATTTT | CASSTRQQGADTQYF
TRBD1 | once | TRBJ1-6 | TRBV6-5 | TGTGCCAGCAGTCCCGACAGGGGGCCTACACCCCTCCACTTT | CASSPDRGPTPLHF
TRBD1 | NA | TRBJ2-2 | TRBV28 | TGTGCCAGCAGAACGGACAGGTGGGGGGAGCTGTTTTTT | CASRTDRWGELFF
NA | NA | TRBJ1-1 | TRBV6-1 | TGTGCCAGCAGTGAGAGGCCATGGGGGGGGAACACTGAAGCTTTCTTT | CASSERPWGGNTEAFF
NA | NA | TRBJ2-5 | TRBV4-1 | TGCGCCAGCAGCCAAGAACCCTCTAGACACGTTCAAGAGACCCAGTACTTC | CASSQEPSRHVQETQYF
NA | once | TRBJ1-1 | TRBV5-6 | TGTGCCAGCAGCTTGGGTGGGGACGGGAACACTGAAGCTTTCTTT | CASSLGGDGNTEAFF
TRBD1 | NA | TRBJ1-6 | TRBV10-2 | TGCGCCAGCAGTGACCTCGGGACAGTTAAGTACCTCCACTTT | CASSDLGTVKYLHF
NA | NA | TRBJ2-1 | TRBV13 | TGTGCCAGCAGCTCCGGCCAGTATTGGAGCAATGAGCAGTTCTTC | CASSSGQYWSNEQFF
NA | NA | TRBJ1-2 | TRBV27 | TGTGCCAGCAGTTTATCCTATGGGGTTAACTATGGCTACACCTTC | CASSLSYGVNYGYTF